The rows below give T cell receptor beta chains drawn from one sample of a study of blood T cell repertoires in COVID-19. Sequencing was performed with immunoSEQ multiplex PCR; in TCRdb, only in-frame clones are kept and a portion is missing. The repertoire holds hundreds of thousands of clones, 88% seen once, with approximately 4% in the top ten. Sequences were obtained from peripheral blood. These receptors originate from a woman aged 45-65 years with active or convalescent COVID-19. Both conserved end residues are part of each CDR3. Fields, in order: V gene, D gene, J gene, clone size, CDR3 protein, CDR3 DNA. D genes are given only for firm matches. Only some rows state a clone size, as once, few, many or a class for expanded clones.

TRBV19	TRBD1	TRBJ2-5	once	CASSSRGQETQYF	TGTGCCAGTAGCAGCAGGGGGCAGGAGACCCAGTACTTC
TRBV4-2	TRBD2	TRBJ2-1	.	CASSQTSGGGYNEQFF	TGTGCCAGCAGCCAAACTAGCGGCGGAGGCTACAATGAGCAGTTCTTC
TRBV6-5	.	TRBJ1-5	.	CASSYGPGYGNQPQHF	TGTGCCAGCAGTTACGGACCGGGGTACGGCAATCAGCCCCAGCATTTT
TRBV11-2	TRBD2	TRBJ2-7	.	CASSLGGGAGAYEQYF	TGTGCCAGCAGCTTAGGGGGAGGAGCGGGGGCCTACGAGCAGTACTTC
TRBV6-5	TRBD1	TRBJ2-2	.	CASLRQGSDTGELFF	TGTGCCAGTCTTAGACAGGGGTCAGACACCGGGGAGCTGTTTTTT
TRBV7-9	TRBD2	TRBJ2-3	.	CASSLESGLAGEENTQYF	TGTGCCAGCAGCTTAGAATCCGGACTAGCGGGAGAAGAAAATACGCAGTATTTT
TRBV6-5	.	TRBJ1-2	.	CASSSGYLGYGYTF	TGTGCCAGCAGTTCGGGATATTTGGGCTATGGCTACACCTTC
TRBV7-2	.	TRBJ1-2	few	CASSLGDSSYGYTF	TGTGCCAGCAGCTTAGGAGACAGTTCTTATGGCTACACCTTC
TRBV7-2	.	TRBJ2-7	.	CASSPSPVSYEQYF	TGTGCCAGCAGCCCTAGCCCGGTTTCCTACGAGCAGTACTTC
TRBV7-8	.	TRBJ2-7	.	CASSPSYEQYF	TGTGCCAGCAGCCCGTCCTACGAGCAGTACTTC
TRBV28	TRBD2	TRBJ2-7	.	CASSGGSSGRVPYEQYF	TGTGCCAGCAGTGGAGGATCTAGCGGGAGAGTTCCCTACGAGCAGTACTTC
TRBV6-5	TRBD2	TRBJ2-7	.	CAIAPGTSGHEQYF	TGTGCCATCGCACCTGGGACTAGCGGCCACGAGCAGTACTTC
TRBV6-2/TRBV6-3	TRBD2	TRBJ2-3	.	CASSYGREGRDTQYF	TGTGCCAGCAGTTACGGGCGGGAGGGCAGAGATACGCAGTATTTT
TRBV18	.	TRBJ2-6	.	CASSPGGASSGANVLTF	TGTGCCAGCTCACCTGGGGGGGCGAGCTCTGGGGCCAACGTCCTGACTTTC
TRBV27	.	TRBJ2-2	few	CASSFSGPNTGELFF	TGTGCCAGCAGTTTTAGTGGGCCGAACACCGGGGAGCTGTTTTTT
TRBV7-2	.	TRBJ1-6	once	CASSPMGPIYNSPLHF	TGTGCCAGCAGCCCCATGGGGCCGATCTATAATTCACCCCTCCACTTT
TRBV28	TRBD1	TRBJ2-1	.	CASSPSRDRGNEQFF	TGTGCCAGCAGCCCGTCGCGGGACAGGGGCAATGAGCAGTTCTTC
TRBV4-2	TRBD2	TRBJ2-1	.	CASSQERGGFNEQFF	TGTGCCAGCAGCCAAGAACGGGGGGGTTTCAATGAGCAGTTCTTC
TRBV4-1	.	TRBJ2-7	.	CASSQYLQDYEQYF	TGCGCCAGCAGCCAGTATTTGCAGGACTACGAGCAGTACTTC
TRBV30	.	TRBJ1-2	few	CAWNFIASYGYTF	TGTGCCTGGAATTTTATAGCCAGCTATGGCTACACCTTC
TRBV27	.	TRBJ1-5	.	CASSLAGNAQPQHF	TGTGCCAGCAGTTTAGCAGGGAACGCACAGCCCCAGCATTTT
TRBV4-1	TRBD1	TRBJ1-1	.	CASSHYQTGMNTEAFF	TGCGCCAGCAGCCATTACCAGACAGGGATGAACACTGAAGCTTTCTTT
TRBV7-2	TRBD1	TRBJ1-5	.	CASSFARGNNQPQHF	TGTGCCAGCAGCTTTGCCAGGGGGAACAATCAGCCCCAGCATTTT
TRBV6-2/TRBV6-3	.	TRBJ1-1	.	CASSYGGVYTEAFF	TGTGCCAGCAGTTACGGAGGGGTTTACACTGAAGCTTTCTTT
TRBV7-4	.	TRBJ1-2	.	CASSVRVANYGYTF	TGTGCCAGCAGCGTACGGGTGGCCAACTATGGCTACACCTTC
TRBV15	TRBD2	TRBJ2-1	.	CATSRRPGTSGGAPYNEQFF	TGTGCCACCAGCAGACGACCCGGGACTAGCGGGGGGGCCCCCTACAATGAGCAGTTCTTC
TRBV7-8	TRBD1	TRBJ2-2	few	CASTLQGAANTGELFF	TGTGCCAGCACACTACAGGGGGCAGCGAACACCGGGGAGCTGTTTTTT
TRBV30	.	TRBJ1-1	.	CAWTRQANTEAFF	TGTGCCTGGACCCGACAGGCGAACACTGAAGCTTTCTTT
TRBV28	.	TRBJ1-1	once	CASSTLWAGEAFF	TGTGCCAGCAGTACCCTTTGGGCAGGTGAAGCTTTCTTT
TRBV7-3	.	TRBJ1-2	.	CASSLAGPNYGYTF	TGTGCCAGCAGCTTAGCGGGACCCAACTATGGCTACACCTTC
TRBV7-9	.	TRBJ2-3	.	CASSLGPPSATGTDTQYF	TGTGCCAGCAGCTTAGGGCCCCCTAGCGCAACGGGCACAGATACGCAGTATTTT
TRBV7-2	TRBD2	TRBJ2-7	.	CASSTSGSLYEQYF	TGTGCCAGCTCGACTAGCGGGAGCTTATACGAGCAGTACTTC
TRBV28	.	TRBJ2-7	.	CASSNRAVTWEQYF	TGTGCCAGCAGTAACAGGGCGGTGACGTGGGAGCAGTACTTC
TRBV7-2	.	TRBJ1-2	.	CASSLFLGGLDGYTF	TGTGCCAGCAGCTTATTTTTGGGAGGGCTCGATGGCTACACCTTC
TRBV27	TRBD1	TRBJ1-5	.	CASSQGTANQPQHF	TGTGCCAGCAGCCAAGGGACAGCCAATCAGCCCCAGCATTTT
TRBV7-3	.	TRBJ2-3	.	CASSPPGTDTQYF	TGTGCCAGCAGCCCCCCGGGCACAGATACGCAGTATTTT
TRBV7-2	.	TRBJ2-1	.	CASSWPGTGAHEQFF	TGTGCCAGCAGCTGGCCAGGGACTGGCGCACATGAGCAGTTCTTC
TRBV19	.	TRBJ2-3	.	CASSISWARTDTQYF	TGTGCCAGTAGTATAAGTTGGGCCCGCACAGATACGCAGTATTTT
TRBV5-1	.	TRBJ2-7	.	CASSVIPGPAYEQYF	TGCGCCAGCAGCGTTATTCCAGGGCCAGCCTACGAGCAGTACTTC
TRBV4-1	TRBD1	TRBJ1-3	.	CASSESYRGSGNTIYF	TGCGCCAGCAGCGAATCTTACAGGGGATCGGGAAACACCATATATTTT